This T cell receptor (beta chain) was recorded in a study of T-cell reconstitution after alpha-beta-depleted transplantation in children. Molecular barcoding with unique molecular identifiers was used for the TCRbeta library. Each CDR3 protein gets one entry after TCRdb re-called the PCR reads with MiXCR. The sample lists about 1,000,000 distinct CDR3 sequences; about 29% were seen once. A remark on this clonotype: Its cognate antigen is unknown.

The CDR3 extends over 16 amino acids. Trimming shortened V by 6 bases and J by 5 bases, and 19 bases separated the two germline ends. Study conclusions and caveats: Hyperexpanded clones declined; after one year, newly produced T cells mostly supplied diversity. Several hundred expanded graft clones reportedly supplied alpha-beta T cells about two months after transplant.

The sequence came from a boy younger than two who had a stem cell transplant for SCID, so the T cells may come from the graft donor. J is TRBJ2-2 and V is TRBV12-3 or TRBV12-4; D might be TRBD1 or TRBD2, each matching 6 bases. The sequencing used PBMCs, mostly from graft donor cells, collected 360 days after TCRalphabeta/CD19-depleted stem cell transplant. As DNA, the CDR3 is TGTGCCAGCAGGATAAGGGGGGCGCCTTATACCGGGGAGCTGTTTTTT. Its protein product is CASRIRGAPYTGELFF.